The 29 T cell receptor beta chains given below trace back to one sample, sequenced in a study of T cell responses to AZD1222 COVID-19 vaccine. The assay was immunoSEQ multiplex PCR, and TCRdb's table has in-frame clones only and misses some. Altogether 120,000 or so clones are present, about 91% being singletons, with the ten largest covering over 2.5%. Sequences were derived from peripheral blood, sampled on day 0 of AZD1222 vaccination. These receptors were collected from an adult in good health.

The V and J genes are TRBV10-2 and TRBJ2-7; TRBD1 agrees at 9 bases. V lost 7 bases, J lost 2 bases, and 3 bases stayed unmatched. CDR1 and CDR2 (germline): WSHSY, SAAADI. This CDR3 has 13 residues. CDR3 nucleotide sequence: TGCGCCAGCAAAGGACAGGGGCCCTACGAGCAGTACTTC. Its translation: CASKGQGPYEQYF.

This clone was detected a few times. The chain recombines TRBV29-1 with TRBJ1-1; D is undetermined. Germline V lookup: CDR1 SQVTM, CDR2 ANQGSEA. Between the trimmed V and J ends, which lost 5 bases and 1 base, there was a span of 14 bases. The CDR3 contains 14 residues. The CDR3 sequence is CSVPPPGTNTEAFF. CDR3 in DNA: TGCAGCGTTCCCCCGCCGGGCACGAACACTGAAGCTTTCTTT.

CDR3 residues: CASRRLGPSSYNEQFF. In nucleotides, the CDR3 is TGCGCCAGCCGCCGACTTGGGCCTAGCTCCTACAATGAGCAGTTCTTC. The chain carries TRBV4-1 and TRBJ2-1, with no clear D. The V gene lost 8 bases and the J gene lost 0 bases, with 17 bases spanning the gap. CDR3 length: 16 amino acids. From germline, CDR1 is MGHRA and CDR2 YSYEKL.

The rearrangement links TRBV18 to TRBJ1-1, with 8 bases matching TRBD1. Germline V CDR1 and CDR2: KGHSH, LQKENI. Trimming cost V 5 bases and J 1 base; bases outside gene matches: 3. The CDR3 covers 14 residues. CDR3 sequence: CASSGGQGNTEAFF. Here the CDR3 DNA reads TGTGCCAGCTCAGGAGGACAGGGGAACACTGAAGCTTTCTTT. Full variable domain (rest looked up from reference TRBV18 and TRBJ1-1): NAGVMQNPRHLVRRRGQEARLRCSPMKGHSHVYWYRQLPEEGLKFMVYLQKENIIDESGMPKERFSAEFPKEGPSILRIQQVVRGDSAAYFCASSGGQGNTEAFFGQGTRLTVV.

The chain employs TRBV5-6 and TRBJ1-1, with 10 positions matching TRBD1. Germline values: CDR1 SGHDT, CDR2 YYEEEE. This CDR3 comprises 15 residues. V lost 3 bases, J lost 4 bases, and 6 bases stayed unmatched. The CDR3 DNA reads as TGTGCCAGCAGCTGGGGACAGGGGCGCGGCACTGAAGCTTTCTTT. Translating it yields CASSWGQGRGTEAFF.

To note about this clone: The sample contains more than one DNA sequence encoding this CDR3. The V and J genes are TRBV7-2 and TRBJ2-7; D possibly corresponds to TRBD2 (6 bases). CDR1 SGHTA and CDR2 FQGNSA come from the germline V gene. This CDR3 has 15 amino acids. V lost 1 base and J lost 0, with 10 bases in between. The CDR3 sequence: CASSLGRGSSYEQYF. CDR3 bases: TGTGCCAGCAGCTTAGGGCGGGGAAGCTCCTACGAGCAGTACTTC. Supplemented by reference TRBV7-2 and TRBJ2-7, the full variable domain reads GAGVSQSPSNKVTEKGKDVELRCDPISGHTALYWYRQSLGQGLEFLIYFQGNSAPDKSGLPSDRFSAERTGGSVSTLTIQRTQQEDSAVYLCASSLGRGSSYEQYFGPGTRLTVT.

The rearrangement joins TRBV29-1 to TRBJ2-3; D tentatively reads TRBD1 or TRBD2 (5 bases each). Germline values: CDR1 SQVTM, CDR2 ANQGSEA. CDR3 length equals 14 residues. V lost 6 bases and J 4 bases, leaving 17 bases between the germline ends. For the CDR3, the DNA is TGCAGCGTGAGGGCCTCCGGGACCCCAGATACGCAGTATTTT. Translated, it gives CSVRASGTPDTQYF.

The chain is built from TRBV7-3 and TRBJ2-7; 13 nucleotides match TRBD2. With V trimmed by 4 bases and J by 3 bases, 3 bases remained unmatched. CDR3 length: 15 residues. The germline V gene has CDR1 SGHTA and CDR2 FQGTGA. CDR3 nucleotide sequence: TGTGCCAGCAGCTCGGGACTAGCGGGACTCTACGAGCAGTACTTC. This encodes CASSSGLAGLYEQYF.

The chain joins TRBV6-5 to TRBJ2-3; 10 positions match TRBD2. Losses at the gene ends were 6 bases for V and 4 bases for J; bases not matched to a gene: 4. Per the germline V gene, CDR1 is MNHEY and CDR2 is SVGAGI. The CDR3 is 14 amino acids. CDR3 nucleotides: TGTGCCAGCAGGGGACTAGCGTCGGCAGATACGCAGTATTTT. This gives the protein CASRGLASADTQYF.

With respect to this clone: One end of the junction varies from germline; a read error may be responsible. The chain has TRBV5-4 and TRBJ1-2; D remains unclear. CDR1 and CDR2 (germline): SGHNT, YYREEE (reference sequence). The CDR3 runs 13 residues. In DNA form, the CDR3 reads TGTGCCAGCAGCTTGGCCGGGTCCTATGGCTATACCTTC. Protein: CASSLAGSYGYTF.

The rearrangement joins TRBV3-1 (or the pseudogene TRBV3-2) to TRBJ2-1; D gene uncertain. Trimming left V 2 bases short and J 4 bases short, with 3 bases between. The CDR3 extends over 12 amino acids. CDR1 and CDR2 (germline): LGHDT, YNNKEL (reference sequence). The CDR3: CASSQSYNEQFF. The CDR3 DNA sequence: TGTGCCAGCAGCCAATCTTACAATGAGCAGTTCTTC.

The gene calls are TRBV5-6 and TRBJ1-2; D is ambiguous. Germline-derived CDR1 and CDR2 are SGHDT and YYEEEE. V lost 0 bases to trimming and J lost 6 bases, with 15 bases between them. The CDR3 contains 15 residues. The CDR3 loop reads CASSLGLRSQNGYTF. The CDR3 coding sequence is TGTGCCAGCAGCTTGGGTCTGCGCTCTCAAAATGGCTACACCTTC.

The V and J genes are TRBV24-1 and TRBJ2-3; maybe TRBD1 (5 bases). Germline V gene lookup returns CDR1 KGHDR and CDR2 SFDVKD. This CDR3 region has 13 residues. V lost 7 bases and J lost 3, with 10 bases in between. Here the CDR3 reads CATSPDSTDTQYF. In DNA form, the CDR3 reads TGTGCCACCAGCCCCGACAGTACAGATACGCAGTATTTT.

V and J are TRBV18 and TRBJ1-2; TRBD1 is a possible D gene (6 bases). Germline V gives CDR1 KGHSH, CDR2 LQKENI. There are 14 residues in the CDR3. Trimming shortened V by 3 bases and J by 4 bases, and 12 bases separated the two germline ends. The CDR3 protein is CASSPGQGLYGYTF. The CDR3 nucleotides read TGTGCCAGCTCACCGGGGCAGGGGCTCTATGGCTACACCTTC.

The rearrangement joins TRBV29-1 to TRBJ1-2; no definite D call. V was clipped by 3 bases and J by 8 bases, with 7 bases between them. The length of the CDR3 is 10 residues. Germline V gene lookup returns CDR1 SQVTM and CDR2 ANQGSEA. CDR3 region: CSVDLGGYTF. In nucleotides, the CDR3 is TGCAGCGTTGATTTGGGGGGCTACACCTTC.

V gene TRBV6-1 combines with J gene TRBJ1-2; D ambiguous. Trimming took 3 bases from V and 9 from J, leaving 11 bases between them. The CDR3 has 12 residues. Per the germline V gene, CDR1 is MNHNS and CDR2 is SASEGT. This CDR3 is CASSDQTASYTF. The CDR3 DNA reads as TGTGCCAGCAGTGACCAGACCGCGAGCTACACCTTC.

The rearrangement joins TRBV7-2 to TRBJ2-3; D gene uncertain. The CDR3 length is 13 residues. Per germline, CDR1 SGHTA and CDR2 FQGNSA. The germline V and J ends were trimmed by 3 bases and 2 bases, with 6 bases remaining between them. The chain's CDR3 is CASSFQITDTQYF. CDR3 in DNA: TGTGCCAGCAGCTTCCAGATCACAGATACGCAGTATTTT.

This clone has only a few counts. The chain is built from TRBV5-4 and TRBJ2-3, with D unclear. Trimming took off 3 bases at V and 2 bases at J, with 4 bases between the two ends. Germline CDR1 reads SGHNT; CDR2 reads YYREEE (reference sequence). This CDR3 has 12 residues. In DNA form, the CDR3 reads TGTGCCAGCAGCTCCAACACAGATACGCAGTATTTT. This gives the protein CASSSNTDTQYF. Variable domain in full (rest from reference TRBV5-4 and TRBJ2-3): ETGVTQSPTHLIKTRGQQVTLRCSSQSGHNTVSWYQQALGQGPQFIFQYYREEENGRGNFPPRFSGLQFPNYSSELNVNALELDDSALYLCASSSNTDTQYFGPGTRLTVL.

The chain links TRBV7-6 to TRBJ2-1; 10 bases match TRBD2. Unmatched junction bases numbered 12, after V lost 5 bases and J lost 8 bases. The CDR3 extends over 16 amino acids. Germline V gene data show CDR1 as SGHVS and CDR2 as FNYEAQ. Here the CDR3 reads CASSLRAAGGPHEQFF. The CDR3 DNA reads TGTGCCAGCAGCCTCCGGGCAGCGGGAGGGCCCCATGAGCAGTTCTTC.

V usage is TRBV19 and J usage is TRBJ1-1; weak D call: TRBD1 (6 bases). Germline-derived CDR1 and CDR2 are LNHDA and SQIVND (reference sequence). Trimming removed 8 bases from V and 5 bases from J, with 21 bases in between. CDR3 length: 15 amino acids. CDR3: CASAGTTLLGTEAFF. For the CDR3, the DNA is TGTGCCAGTGCCGGGACAACTCTCTTAGGGACTGAAGCTTTCTTT.

CDR3 region: CASSLPSGRDDSYEQYF. The CDR3 bases are TGTGCCAGCAGCTTGCCTAGCGGGAGGGACGATTCCTACGAGCAGTACTTC. The chain combines TRBV5-4 with TRBJ2-7, with 12 bases lining up with TRBD2. Trimming took 1 base from V and 1 from J; bases not matched to a gene: 6. The CDR3 covers 17 residues. Germline lookup yields CDR1 SGHNT and CDR2 YYREEE (reference sequence).

The rearrangement joins TRBV5-6 to TRBJ1-1; 9 bases are shared with TRBD1. In germline, CDR1 is SGHDT, CDR2 YYEEEE. Losses at the gene ends were 4 bases for V and 5 bases for J; bases not matched to a gene: 9. This CDR3 comprises 15 residues. The DNA for the CDR3 is TGTGCCAGCAGCATGAGGACAGGGGATGGGACTGAAGCTTTCTTT. Amino acids: CASSMRTGDGTEAFF.

The chain has TRBV7-2 and TRBJ1-6, with TRBD1 matching over 9 bases. CDR3 length: 14 amino acids. Looked up from germline, CDR1 is SGHTA and CDR2 is FQGNSA. V trimming: 5 bases; J trimming: 10 bases; junction bases outside the gene matches: 6. CDR3 in DNA: TGTGCCAGCAGCCTACAGGGGGCGAACTCACCCCTCCACTTT. The encoded protein is CASSLQGANSPLHF.

The chain joins TRBV7-2 to TRBJ2-5; D might be TRBD1 (6 bases). Germline V gene sequence: CDR1 SGHTA, CDR2 FQGNSA. The CDR3 is made up of 15 amino acids. V lost 5 bases, J lost 5 bases, and 18 bases lay in between. CDR3 DNA sequence: TGTGCCAGCAGCCCCCGACCTCAGGGGACGGAGACCCAGTACTTC. It encodes CASSPRPQGTETQYF.

The chain recombines TRBV4-1 with TRBJ1-1, with a weak D call TRBD1 (5 bases). The CDR3 has 16 residues. Germline loops: CDR1 MGHRA, CDR2 YSYEKL. With 0 bases removed from V and 4 bases from J, the gap between germline ends came to 15 bases. CDR3 in DNA: TGCGCCAGCAGCCAAGACAGGGTAGCGATGACCACTGAAGCTTTCTTT. It specifies CASSQDRVAMTTEAFF.

The chain couples TRBV19 to TRBJ1-5; TRBD1 might be the D (5 bases). Germline V gene lookup returns CDR1 LNHDA and CDR2 SQIVND (reference sequence). CDR3 length: 17 residues. Trimming pared 4 bases from V and 1 base from J, leaving 17 bases between. As DNA, the CDR3 is TGTGCCAGTAGTAAGCGGAGTGGGGGTTACAGCAATCAGCCCCAGCATTTT. Translation gives CASSKRSGGYSNQPQHF.

The chain combines TRBV5-1 with TRBJ1-2; 11 bases align to TRBD1. V gave up 2 bases and J gave up 8 bases; unmatched junction bases: 8. The CDR3 runs to 15 residues. Germline lookup yields CDR1 SGHRS and CDR2 YFSETQ. The DNA of the CDR3 is TGCGCCAGCAGCTTAGCGGACAGGGGGCTAGGCGGCTACACCTTC. Its translation is CASSLADRGLGGYTF. The complete variable domain, with remaining parts taken from reference TRBV5-1 and TRBJ1-2, reads KAGVTQTPRYLIKTRGQQVTLSCSPISGHRSVSWYQQTPGQGLQFLFEYFSETQRNKGNFPGRFSGRQFSNSRSEMNVSTLELGDSALYLCASSLADRGLGGYTFGSGTRLTVV.

The chain joins TRBV6-2 or TRBV6-3 to TRBJ2-3; possibly TRBD2 for D (5 bases). CDR3 length: 11 residues. The V gene lost 5 bases and the J gene lost 6 bases, with 6 bases spanning the gap. Looked up from germline, CDR1 is MNHEY and CDR2 is SVGEGT. CDR3 DNA sequence: TGTGCCAGCAGTAGAGGGGATACGCAGTATTTT. Translated, it gives CASSRGDTQYF.

V usage is TRBV25-1 and J usage is TRBJ2-3; D gene ambiguous. From germline, CDR1 is MGHDK and CDR2 SYGVNS. This CDR3 region has 16 residues. V gave up 4 bases and J gave up 7 bases, with 21 bases separating them. The CDR3 region is CASSGMTPTWVYTQYF. The CDR3 region has the DNA TGTGCCAGCAGTGGGATGACTCCTACCTGGGTGTATACGCAGTATTTT.